This T cell receptor beta chain derives from a study of T-cell memory formation after mild COVID-19. TCRdb reanalysed the 5' RACE reads using MiXCR and keeps one entry per CDR3 protein. The table lists about 310,000 distinct CDR3 sequences, approximately 15% of them singletons. V was shortened by 0 bases and J by 7 bases, with 12 bases between the two germline ends. Germline V gene sequence: CDR1 MNHEY, CDR2 SVGAGI. CDR3 length equals 14 residues. The sequence was collected from a man aged 18-30 years who had mild COVID-19 (a few samples of this study predate the infection). Cell type and time point are not known. The gene calls are TRBV6-5 and TRBJ1-1; tentatively, D is TRBD1 (5 bases). The sample comprised PBMCs or a T cell subset sorted from them (not recorded which). DNA of the CDR3: TGTGCCAGCAGTTACTCTGGGGGAACGGGTGAAGCTTTCTTT. It codes for CASSYSGGTGEAFF.